This T cell receptor beta chain was identified during a study of OX40 agonist ivuxolimab in advanced cancers. About the research overall: Patients were dosed with the agonistic anti-OX40 (CD134) antibody ivuxolimab.

This clone was counted only a few times. The antigen remains undetermined. V was pared by 8 bases and J by 1 base, with 17 bases between. The CDR3 contains 15 residues. Germline-derived CDR1 and CDR2 are MDHEN and SYDVKM. Only in-frame clones appear in the TCRdb table, and some are missing; sequencing was by immunoSEQ multiplex PCR. The table shows under 75,000 clones, with 92% occurring only once. Study-wide points: Relative to CD4+ cells, CD8+ T cells on average had more expanded clones. Both blood CD4+ and CD8+ T cells showed clonal growth by week 6 at 0.1 to 3.0 mg/kg.

The rearrangement links TRBV28 to TRBJ2-5; possibly TRBD1 or TRBD2 for D (5 bases each). The sequence was obtained from an adult with an advanced solid tumor such as melanoma, head and neck, liver or kidney cancer. The sequenced sample was CD4+ or CD8+ T cells sorted from blood, obtained in a trial of the OX40 agonist ivuxolimab. DNA of the CDR3: TGTGCCAGCCACCTGGGGCGGGTCATCCAAGAGACCCAGTACTTC. Amino acid sequence: CASHLGRVIQETQYF.